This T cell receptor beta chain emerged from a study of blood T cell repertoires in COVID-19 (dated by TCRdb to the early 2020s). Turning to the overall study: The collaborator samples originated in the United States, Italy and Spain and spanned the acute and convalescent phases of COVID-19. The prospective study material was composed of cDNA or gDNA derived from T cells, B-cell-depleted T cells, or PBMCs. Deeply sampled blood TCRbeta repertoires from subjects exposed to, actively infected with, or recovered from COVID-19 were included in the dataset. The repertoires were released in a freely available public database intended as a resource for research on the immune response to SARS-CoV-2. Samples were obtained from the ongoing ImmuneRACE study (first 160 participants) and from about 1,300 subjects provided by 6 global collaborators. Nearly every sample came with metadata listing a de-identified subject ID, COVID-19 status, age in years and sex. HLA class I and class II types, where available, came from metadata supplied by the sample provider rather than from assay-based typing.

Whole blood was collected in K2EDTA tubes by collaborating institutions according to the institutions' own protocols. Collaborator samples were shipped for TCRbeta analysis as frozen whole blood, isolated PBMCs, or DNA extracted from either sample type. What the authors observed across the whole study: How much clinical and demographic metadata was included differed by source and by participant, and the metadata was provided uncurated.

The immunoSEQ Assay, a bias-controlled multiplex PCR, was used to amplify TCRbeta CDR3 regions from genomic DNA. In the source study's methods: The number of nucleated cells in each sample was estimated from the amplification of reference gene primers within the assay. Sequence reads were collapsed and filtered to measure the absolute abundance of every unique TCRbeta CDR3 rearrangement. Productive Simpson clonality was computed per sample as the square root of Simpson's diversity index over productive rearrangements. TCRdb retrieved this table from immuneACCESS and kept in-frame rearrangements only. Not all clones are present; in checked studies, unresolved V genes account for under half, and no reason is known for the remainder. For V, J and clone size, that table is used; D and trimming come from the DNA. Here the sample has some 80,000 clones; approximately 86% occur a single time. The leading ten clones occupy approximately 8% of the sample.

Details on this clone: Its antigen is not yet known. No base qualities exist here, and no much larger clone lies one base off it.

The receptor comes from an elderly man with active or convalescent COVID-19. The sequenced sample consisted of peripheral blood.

The DNA reads as follows: TGTGCCAGCTCACCATTTTCCTCGGGACAGGGGGCCTACGAGCAGTACGTC. Protein translation: CASSPFSSGQGAYEQYV. The receptor chain draws on TRBV18 and TRBJ2-7; the central 11 bases match TRBD1. From its cysteine to its valine, the CDR3 spans 17 amino acids. The entry retains the CDR3 DNA only, 51 bases that are in frame from base 1. The germline V gene specifies KGHSH as CDR1 and LQKENI as CDR2. The V end gives up 2 bases and the J end 2 bases, leaving 8 bases in the junction not matched to a gene.